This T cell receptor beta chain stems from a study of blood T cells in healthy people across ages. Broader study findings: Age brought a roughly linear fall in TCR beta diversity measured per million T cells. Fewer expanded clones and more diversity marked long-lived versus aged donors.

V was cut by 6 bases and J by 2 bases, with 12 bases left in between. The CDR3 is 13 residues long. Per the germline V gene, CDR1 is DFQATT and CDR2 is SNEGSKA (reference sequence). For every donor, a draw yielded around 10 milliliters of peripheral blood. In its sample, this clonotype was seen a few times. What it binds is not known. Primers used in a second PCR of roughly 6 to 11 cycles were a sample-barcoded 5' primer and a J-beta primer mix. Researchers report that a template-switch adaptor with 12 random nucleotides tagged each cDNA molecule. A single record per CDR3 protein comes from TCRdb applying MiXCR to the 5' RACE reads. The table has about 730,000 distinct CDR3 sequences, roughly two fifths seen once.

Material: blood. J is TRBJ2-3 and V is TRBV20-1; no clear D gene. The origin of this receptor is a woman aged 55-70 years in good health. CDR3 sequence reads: CSAVYVATDTQYF. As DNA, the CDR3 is TGCAGTGCCGTGTACGTCGCCACAGATACGCAGTATTTT.